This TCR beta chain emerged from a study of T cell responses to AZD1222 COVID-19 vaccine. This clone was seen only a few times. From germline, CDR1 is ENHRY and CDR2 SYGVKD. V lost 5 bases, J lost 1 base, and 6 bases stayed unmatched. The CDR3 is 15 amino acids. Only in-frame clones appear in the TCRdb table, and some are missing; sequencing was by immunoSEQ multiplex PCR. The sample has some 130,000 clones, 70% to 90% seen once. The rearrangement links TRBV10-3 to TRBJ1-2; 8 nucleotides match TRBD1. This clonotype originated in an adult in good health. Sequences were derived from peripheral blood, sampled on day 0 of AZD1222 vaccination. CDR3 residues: CAISKQGVINYGYTF. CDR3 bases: TGTGCCATCAGTAAACAGGGGGTGATTAACTATGGCTACACCTTC.